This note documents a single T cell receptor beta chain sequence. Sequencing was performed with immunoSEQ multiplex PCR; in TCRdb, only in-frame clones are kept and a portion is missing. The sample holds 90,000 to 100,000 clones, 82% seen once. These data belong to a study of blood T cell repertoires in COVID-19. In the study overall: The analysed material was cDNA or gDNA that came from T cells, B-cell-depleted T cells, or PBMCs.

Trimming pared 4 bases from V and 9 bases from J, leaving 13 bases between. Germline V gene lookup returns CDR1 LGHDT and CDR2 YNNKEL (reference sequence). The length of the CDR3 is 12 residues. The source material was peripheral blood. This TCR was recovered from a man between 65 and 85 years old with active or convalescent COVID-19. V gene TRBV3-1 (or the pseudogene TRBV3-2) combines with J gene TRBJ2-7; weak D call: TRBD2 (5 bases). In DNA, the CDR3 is TGTGCCAGCAGCCCCTTCCGGGGATCGCAGTACTTC. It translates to CASSPFRGSQYF.